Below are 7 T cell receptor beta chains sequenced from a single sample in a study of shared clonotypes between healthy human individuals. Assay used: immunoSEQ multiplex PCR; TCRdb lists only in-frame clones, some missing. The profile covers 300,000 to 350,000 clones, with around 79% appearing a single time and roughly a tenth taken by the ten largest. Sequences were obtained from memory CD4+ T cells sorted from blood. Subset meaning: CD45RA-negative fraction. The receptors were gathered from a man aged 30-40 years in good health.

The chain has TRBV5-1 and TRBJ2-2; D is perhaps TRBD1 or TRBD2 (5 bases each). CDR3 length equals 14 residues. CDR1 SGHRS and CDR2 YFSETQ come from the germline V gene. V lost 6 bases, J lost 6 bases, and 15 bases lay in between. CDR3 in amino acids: CASKGRSSAGELFF. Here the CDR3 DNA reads TGCGCCAGCAAGGGACGCAGCAGCGCCGGGGAGCTGTTTTTT.

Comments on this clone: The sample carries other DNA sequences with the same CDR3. As DNA, the CDR3 is TGTGCCAGCAGCTCAGGGGGACGGACCCAGTACTTC. It translates to CASSSGGRTQYF. The genes are TRBV7-9 and TRBJ2-5, with 7 positions matching TRBD1. The ends lost 4 bases at V and 7 bases at J; junction bases unmatched: 3. Per the germline V gene, CDR1 is SEHNR and CDR2 is FQNEAQ (reference sequence). The CDR3 length is 12 residues. The whole variable domain, filled in from reference TRBV7-9 and TRBJ2-5, reads DTGVSQNPRHKITKRGQNVTFRCDPISEHNRLYWYRQTLGQGPEFLTYFQNEAQLEKSRLLSDRFSAERPKGSFSTLEIQRTEQGDSAMYLCASSSGGRTQYFGPGTRLLVL.

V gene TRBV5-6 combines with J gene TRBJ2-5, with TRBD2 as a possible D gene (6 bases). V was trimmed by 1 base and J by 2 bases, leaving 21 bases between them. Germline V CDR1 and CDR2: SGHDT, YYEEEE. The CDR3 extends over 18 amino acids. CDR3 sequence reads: CASSLLHLEVGGQETQYF. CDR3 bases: TGTGCCAGCAGCTTGCTCCACCTCGAGGTGGGGGGTCAAGAGACCCAGTACTTC.

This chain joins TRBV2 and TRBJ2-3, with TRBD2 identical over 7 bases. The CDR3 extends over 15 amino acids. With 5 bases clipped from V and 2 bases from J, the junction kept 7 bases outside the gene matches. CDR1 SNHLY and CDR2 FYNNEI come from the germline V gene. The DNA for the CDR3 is TGTGCCAGCAGTCGGGGGAGGGCCTTCACAGATACGCAGTATTTT. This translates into CASSRGRAFTDTQYF.

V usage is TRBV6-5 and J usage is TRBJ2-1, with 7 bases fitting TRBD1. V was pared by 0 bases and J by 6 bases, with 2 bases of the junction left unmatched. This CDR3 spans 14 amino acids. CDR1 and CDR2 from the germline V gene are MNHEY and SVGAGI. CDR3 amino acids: CASSYSDRANEQFF. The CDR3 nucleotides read TGTGCCAGCAGTTACTCCGACAGGGCCAATGAGCAGTTCTTC.

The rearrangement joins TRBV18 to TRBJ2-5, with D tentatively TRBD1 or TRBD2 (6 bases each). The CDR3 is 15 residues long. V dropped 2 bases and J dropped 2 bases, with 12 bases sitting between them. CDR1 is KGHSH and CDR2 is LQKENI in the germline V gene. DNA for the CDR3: TGTGCCAGCTCACCAAGAACAGGGACTCAAGAGACCCAGTACTTC. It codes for CASSPRTGTQETQYF. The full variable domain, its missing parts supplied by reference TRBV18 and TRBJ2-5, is NAGVMQNPRHLVRRRGQEARLRCSPMKGHSHVYWYRQLPEEGLKFMVYLQKENIIDESGMPKERFSAEFPKEGPSILRIQQVVRGDSAAYFCASSPRTGTQETQYFGPGTRLLVL.

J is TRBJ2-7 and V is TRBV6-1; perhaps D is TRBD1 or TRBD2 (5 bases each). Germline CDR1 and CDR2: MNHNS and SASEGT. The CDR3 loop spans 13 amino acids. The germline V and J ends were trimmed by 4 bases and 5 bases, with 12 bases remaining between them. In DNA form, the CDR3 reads TGTGCCAGCAGTGGCAAAATGGGGGACGAGCAGTACTTC. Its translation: CASSGKMGDEQYF.